This T cell receptor beta chain was sequenced in a study of CD8+CD57+ T cells in acquired aplastic anemia. Across the whole study: Yields of DNA that came from sorted CD4+ and CD8+ cells averaged around 3 ug. Roughly 11 million reads, on average, were obtained for CD4+ cells from healthy donors. Study findings and constraints: No significant patient-versus-control difference appeared in CD8+ Simpson's diversity. Patients had twenty-nine CD8+ CDR3 sequences in common with controls (the shared set).

Of note for this clonotype: Its antigen is as yet unknown.

Genomic DNA provided the template from which TCR beta VDJ and CDR3 profiles were obtained. TCRdb reprocessed the reads with MiXCR, giving one entry per CDR3 protein. Of approximately 45,000 distinct CDR3 sequences in the sample, roughly 69% are singletons; the top ten hold under 40%. The J segment lost 2 bases and the V segment lost 4 bases, leaving 10 bases of the junction unmatched. The V gene's germline CDR1 is SQVTM and CDR2 ANQGSEA. The CDR3 runs to 15 residues. The source of this sequence is a human donor in good health, serving as a control. The sequenced material came from sorted CD4+, CD8+, or CD8+CD57+ T cells (not recorded which) from PBMCs. This chain connects TRBV29-1 to TRBJ1-1; 7 bases line up with TRBD1. The CDR3 sequence is CSVVGGGKLNTEAFF. Here the CDR3 DNA reads TGCAGCGTTGTAGGGGGCGGGAAACTTAACACTGAAGCTTTCTTT. The variable domain in full, with the rest retrieved from reference TRBV29-1 and TRBJ1-1, is SAVISQKPSRDICQRGTSLTIQCQVDSQVTMMFWYRQQPGQSLTLIATANQGSEATYESGFVIDKFPISRPNLTFSTLTVSNMSPEDSSIYLCSVVGGGKLNTEAFFGQGTRLTVV.